This T cell receptor (beta chain) came from a study of shared clonotypes between healthy human individuals. Some clones are missing from TCRdb's copy, which holds only in-frame ones; the method was immunoSEQ multiplex PCR. The sample records approximately 2,200,000 clones, roughly 91% being singletons. The V end lost 6 bases, the J end lost 1 base, and 12 bases lay between the germline ends. The CDR3 loop spans 14 amino acids. Germline-derived CDR1 and CDR2 are SNHLY and FYNNEI. Whole-study findings and limits: With a handful of donors compared, roughly 5% of naive CD4 clonotypes were shared. Among non-shared clonotypes, generation probabilities were lower than among those shared by all four donors.

CD45RO-negative, CCR7-positively selected cells formed the naive CD8 fraction, excluding terminally differentiated effector memory CD45RA+ cells. Turning to this clone: Its antigen is unknown.

The TCR was taken from a man younger than 35 in good health. Some clones in this sample may be carry-over from other donors' samples. The rearrangement links TRBV2 to TRBJ1-2, with D perhaps matching TRBD1 (5 bases). Sequenced input: naive CD8+ T cells from PBMCs. CDR3 sequence: CASRGLGLNYGYTF. The CDR3 DNA is TGTGCCAGCAGGGGCCTGGGACTTAACTATGGCTACACCTTC. The whole variable domain, remainder taken from reference TRBV2 and TRBJ1-2, is EPEVTQTPSHQVTQMGQEVILRCVPISNHLYFYWYRQILGQKVEFLVSFYNNEISEKSEIFDDQFSVERPDGSNFTLKIRSTKLEDSAMYFCASRGLGLNYGYTFGSGTRLTVV.